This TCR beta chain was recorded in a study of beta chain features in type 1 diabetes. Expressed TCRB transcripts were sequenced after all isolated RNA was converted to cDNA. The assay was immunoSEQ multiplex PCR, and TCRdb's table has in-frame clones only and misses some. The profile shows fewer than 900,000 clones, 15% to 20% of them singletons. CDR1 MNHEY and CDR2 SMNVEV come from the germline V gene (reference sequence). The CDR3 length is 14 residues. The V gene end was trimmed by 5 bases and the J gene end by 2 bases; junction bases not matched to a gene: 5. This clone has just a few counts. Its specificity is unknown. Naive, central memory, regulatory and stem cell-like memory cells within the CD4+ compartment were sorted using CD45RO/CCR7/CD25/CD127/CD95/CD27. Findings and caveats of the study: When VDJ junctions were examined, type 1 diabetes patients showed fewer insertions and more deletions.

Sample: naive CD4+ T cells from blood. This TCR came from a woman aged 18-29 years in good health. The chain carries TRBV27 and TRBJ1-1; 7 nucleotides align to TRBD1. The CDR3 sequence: CASSPYRGNTEAFF. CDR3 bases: TGTGCCAGCAGTCCCTACAGGGGAAACACTGAAGCTTTCTTT.